Below, 18 T cell receptor beta chains from the same sample are listed, as sequenced in a study of hypomethylating agent response in myelodysplastic syndrome. Sequencing used immunoSEQ multiplex PCR; TCRdb keeps in-frame clones, though not all of them. The data show nearly 4,500 clones, around 83% seen once. The sample in question was bone marrow, obtained before or after starting hypomethylating agent treatment for myelodysplastic syndrome (not recorded which). The receptors shown here come from a human donor with myelodysplastic syndrome.

This chain joins TRBV28 and TRBJ1-5; a weak D match, TRBD1 (5 bases). The CDR3 length is 14 residues. Germline V CDR1 and CDR2: MDHEN, SYDVKM. The V end lost 10 bases, the J end lost 0 bases, and 13 bases lay between the germline ends. Here the CDR3 reads CATQRGGSNQPQHF. CDR3 sequence (DNA): TGTGCCACCCAACGGGGCGGTAGCAATCAGCCCCAGCATTTT.

This chain joins TRBV5-4 and TRBJ2-5, with 8 nucleotides matching TRBD1. J was trimmed by 5 bases and V by 2 bases; bases with no gene match: 5. The V gene's germline CDR1 is SGHNT and CDR2 YYREEE (reference sequence). The CDR3 spans 14 residues. The CDR3 nucleotides are TGTGCCAGCAGCTTCAAACAGGGGGACGAGACCCAGTACTTC. It yields the protein CASSFKQGDETQYF. Full variable domain (missing parts from reference TRBV5-4 and TRBJ2-5): ETGVTQSPTHLIKTRGQQVTLRCSSQSGHNTVSWYQQALGQGPQFIFQYYREEENGRGNFPPRFSGLQFPNYSSELNVNALELDDSALYLCASSFKQGDETQYFGPGTRLLVL.

This rearrangement joins TRBV13 to TRBJ2-5; D remains ambiguous. V dropped 5 bases and J dropped 2 bases, with 6 bases sitting between them. Germline V gene data show CDR1 as PRHDT and CDR2 as FYEKMQ (reference sequence). The CDR3 spans 12 residues. CDR3 nucleotides: TGTGCCAGCAGCACAGCGCAAGAGACCCAGTACTTC. It codes for CASSTAQETQYF.

The chain has TRBV7-9 and TRBJ1-2, with unresolved D. V lost 3 bases and J 6 bases, leaving 14 bases between the germline ends. The CDR3 loop spans 14 amino acids. Germline-derived CDR1 and CDR2 are SEHNR and FQNEAQ (reference sequence). The CDR3 DNA sequence: TGTGCCAGCAGCTTGGCTCCCAATTTGGATGGCTACACCTTC. Amino acids: CASSLAPNLDGYTF.

V gene TRBV19 combines with J gene TRBJ2-5, with D unresolved. Germline CDR1 LNHDA, CDR2 SQIVND (reference sequence). V was pared by 3 bases and J by 2 bases, with 13 bases between. The CDR3 length is 15 residues. This chain's CDR3 is CASSMGTVKQETQYF. The DNA of the CDR3 is TGTGCCAGTAGTATGGGAACAGTAAAACAAGAGACCCAGTACTTC.

V usage is TRBV7-3 and J usage is TRBJ1-5; D gene uncertain. The V and J ends lost 2 bases and 4 bases respectively, with 6 bases between them. The CDR3 loop spans 13 amino acids. Germline V gives CDR1 SGHTA, CDR2 FQGTGA. The CDR3 spells CASSLGPNQPQHF. CDR3 DNA: TGTGCCAGCAGCTTAGGGCCAAATCAGCCCCAGCATTTT. The full variable domain, completed using reference TRBV7-3 and TRBJ1-5, is GAGVSQTPSNKVTEKGKYVELRCDPISGHTALYWYRQSLGQGPEFLIYFQGTGAADDSGLPNDRFFAVRPEGSVSTLKIQRTERGDSAVYLCASSLGPNQPQHFGDGTRLSIL.

The genes are TRBV11-3 and TRBJ1-4, with 10 bases matching TRBD1. Germline V gives CDR1 SGHNT, CDR2 YENEEA. Trimming took 7 bases from V and 0 from J; bases not matched to a gene: 11. This CDR3 has 18 residues. Here the CDR3 reads CASIPRGDRGPTNEKLFF. The CDR3 DNA reads as TGTGCCAGCATCCCTAGAGGGGACAGGGGTCCAACTAATGAAAAACTGTTTTTT. Combining the CDR3 with reference TRBV11-3 and TRBJ1-4 gives the whole variable domain EAGVVQSPRYKIIEKKQPVAFWCNPISGHNTLYWYLQNLGQGPELLIRYENEEAVDDSQLPKDRFSAERLKGVDSTLKIQPAELGDSAVYLCASIPRGDRGPTNEKLFFGSGTQLSVL.

The gene calls are TRBV10-1 and TRBJ2-1; D is unresolved. This CDR3 region has 13 residues. The germline V gene has CDR1 WNHNN and CDR2 SYGVQD (reference sequence). Trimming shortened V by 4 bases and J by 11 bases, and 15 bases separated the two germline ends. In nucleotides, the CDR3 is TGCGCCAGCAGTGTTTTTAAAGGCTGGAAGCAGTTCTTC. Translated, it gives CASSVFKGWKQFF.

The chain carries TRBV5-6 and TRBJ1-2, with 9 positions matching TRBD1. Germline V gene sequence: CDR1 SGHDT, CDR2 YYEEEE. The CDR3 has 15 amino acids. V was clipped by 0 bases and J by 7 bases; unmatched bases: 7. CDR3 nucleotide sequence: TGTGCCAGCAGCTTGGCGGGGACAGGGAATAGTGGCTACACCTTC. Its protein product is CASSLAGTGNSGYTF.

The V gene is TRBV4-1, the J gene TRBJ2-6, with D possibly matching TRBD1 (6 bases). CDR3 size: 17 residues. Germline V lookup: CDR1 MGHRA, CDR2 YSYEKL. V was trimmed by 4 bases and J by 0 bases, leaving 13 bases between them. This CDR3 reads CASSRDRSFSGANVLTF. The CDR3 DNA is TGCGCCAGCAGCCGTGACAGGAGTTTCTCTGGGGCCAACGTCCTGACTTTC.

V and J are TRBV29-1 and TRBJ2-7, with 7 bases that match TRBD2. J gave up 0 bases and V 1 base, and 3 bases lay outside the gene matches. The CDR3 extends over 14 amino acids. Germline-derived CDR1 and CDR2 are SQVTM and ANQGSEA. The CDR3: CSVEAGGSSYEQYF. CDR3 bases: TGCAGCGTTGAAGCGGGCGGGAGCTCCTACGAGCAGTACTTC.

This clone is large. The CDR3 ends on some other residue instead of the conserved phenylalanine or tryptophan, so this is likely a read error. The DNA is omitted, as the CDR3 cannot be located on it reliably, and the CDR3 follows TCRdb's listing. The gene calls are TRBV2 and TRBJ2-7; the D call in the table, TRBD2, was not verified against the DNA. Per the germline V gene, CDR1 is SNHLY and CDR2 is FYNNEI. The CDR3 spans 11 residues, counting both ends. The CDR3 region is CASSARSTSFI.

The chain couples TRBV5-4 to TRBJ2-5; the D call may be TRBD1 or TRBD2 (5 bases each). Germline V gene data show CDR1 as SGHNT and CDR2 as YYREEE (reference sequence). V dropped 4 bases and J dropped 1 base, with 14 bases sitting between them. This CDR3 region has 15 residues. As DNA, the CDR3 is TGTGCCAGCAGCCCAGGGACGGAGAGCCAAGAGACCCAGTACTTC. It is translated as CASSPGTESQETQYF.

The chain couples TRBV28 to TRBJ1-2; a weak D match, TRBD1 (5 bases). The CDR3 covers 16 residues. Germline CDR1 and CDR2: MDHEN and SYDVKM. Between the trimmed V and J ends, which lost 5 bases and 4 bases, there was a span of 20 bases. The CDR3 reads CASSLYDAGPRYGYTF. CDR3 in DNA: TGTGCCAGCAGTCTGTATGACGCGGGGCCCCGCTATGGCTACACCTTC.

This clone turned up a few times. V gene TRBV4-1 combines with J gene TRBJ2-3; no definite D call. V was cut by 4 bases and J by 0 bases, with 11 bases left in between. The CDR3 has 15 residues. Germline lookup yields CDR1 MGHRA and CDR2 YSYEKL. CDR3 DNA sequence: TGCGCCAGCAGCCTTCCGGACCTGAGCACAGATACGCAGTATTTT. It encodes CASSLPDLSTDTQYF.

The DNA for the CDR3 is TGTGCCAGCAGCATCCGGGAGGGGCCCTACAATGAGCAGTTCTTC. Its protein is CASSIREGPYNEQFF. The V call is TRBV7-2, the J call TRBJ2-1, with TRBD2 matching over 8 bases. Trimming removed 5 bases from V and 2 bases from J; junction bases left unmatched: 5. CDR3 size: 15 residues. Germline lookup yields CDR1 SGHTA and CDR2 FQGNSA.

The V call is TRBV19, the J call TRBJ1-1; D is perhaps TRBD1 (5 bases). Germline lookup yields CDR1 LNHDA and CDR2 SQIVND (reference sequence). The CDR3 has 13 amino acids. V lost 6 bases, J lost 0 bases, and 8 bases lay in between. This CDR3 reads CASRKQVNTEAFF. The CDR3 DNA is TGTGCCAGTAGAAAACAGGTGAACACTGAAGCTTTCTTT.

The chain recombines TRBV6-6 with TRBJ2-5; D gene uncertain. The CDR3 totals 11 residues. Germline assignment: CDR1 MNHNY and CDR2 SVGAGI (reference sequence). V lost 2 bases to trimming and J lost 5 bases, with 3 bases between them. The CDR3 nucleotides read TGTGCCAGCAGTTACGGGGAGACCCAGTACTTC. Encoded protein: CASSYGETQYF.